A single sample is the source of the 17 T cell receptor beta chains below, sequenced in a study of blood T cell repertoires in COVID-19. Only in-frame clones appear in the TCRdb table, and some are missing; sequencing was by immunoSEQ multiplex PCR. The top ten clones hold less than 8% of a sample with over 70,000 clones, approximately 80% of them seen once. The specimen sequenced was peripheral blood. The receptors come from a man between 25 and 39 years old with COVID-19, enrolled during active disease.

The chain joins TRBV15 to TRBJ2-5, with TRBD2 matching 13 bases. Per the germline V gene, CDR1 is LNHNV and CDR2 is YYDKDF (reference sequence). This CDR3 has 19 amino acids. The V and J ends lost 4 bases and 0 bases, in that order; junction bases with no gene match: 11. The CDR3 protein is CATSTSRGLAGMYQETQYF. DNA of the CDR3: TGTGCCACCAGCACATCCAGGGGACTAGCGGGGATGTACCAAGAGACCCAGTACTTC. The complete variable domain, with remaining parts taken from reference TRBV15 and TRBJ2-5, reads DAMVIQNPRYQVTQFGKPVTLSCSQTLNHNVMYWYQQKSSQAPKLLFHYYDKDFNNEADTPDNFQSRRPNTSFCFLDIRSPGLGDTAMYLCATSTSRGLAGMYQETQYFGPGTRLLVL.

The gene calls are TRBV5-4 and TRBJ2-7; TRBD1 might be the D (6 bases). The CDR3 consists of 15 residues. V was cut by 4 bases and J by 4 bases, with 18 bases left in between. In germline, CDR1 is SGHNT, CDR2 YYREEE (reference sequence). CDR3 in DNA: TGTGCCAGCAGCCCGACCGGGACAAATGAGTACGAGCAGTACTTC. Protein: CASSPTGTNEYEQYF.

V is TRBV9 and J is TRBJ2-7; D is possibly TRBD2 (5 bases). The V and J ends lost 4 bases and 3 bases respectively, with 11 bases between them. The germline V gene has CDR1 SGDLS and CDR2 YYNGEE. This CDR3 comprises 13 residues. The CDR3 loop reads CASSPGSSYEQYF. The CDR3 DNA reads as TGTGCCAGCAGCCCGGGGTCTAGCTACGAGCAGTACTTC.

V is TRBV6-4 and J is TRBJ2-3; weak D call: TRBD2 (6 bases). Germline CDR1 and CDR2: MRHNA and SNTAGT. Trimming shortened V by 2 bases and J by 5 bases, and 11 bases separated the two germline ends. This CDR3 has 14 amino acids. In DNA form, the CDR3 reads TGTGCCAGCAGTGACACGGGAGAGATAGATACGCAGTATTTT. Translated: CASSDTGEIDTQYF.

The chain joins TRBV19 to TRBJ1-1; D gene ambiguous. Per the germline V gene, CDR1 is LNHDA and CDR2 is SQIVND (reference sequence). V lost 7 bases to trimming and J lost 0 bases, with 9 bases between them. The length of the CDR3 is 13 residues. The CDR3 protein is CASMSVMNTEAFF. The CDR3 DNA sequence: TGTGCCAGTATGTCGGTCATGAACACTGAAGCTTTCTTT.

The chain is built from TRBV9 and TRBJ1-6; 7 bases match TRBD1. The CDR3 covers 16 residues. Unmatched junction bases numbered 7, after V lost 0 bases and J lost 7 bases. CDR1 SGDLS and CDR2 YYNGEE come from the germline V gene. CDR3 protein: CASSVASGGWNSPLHF. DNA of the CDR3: TGTGCCAGCAGCGTAGCCTCAGGGGGTTGGAATTCACCCCTCCACTTT.

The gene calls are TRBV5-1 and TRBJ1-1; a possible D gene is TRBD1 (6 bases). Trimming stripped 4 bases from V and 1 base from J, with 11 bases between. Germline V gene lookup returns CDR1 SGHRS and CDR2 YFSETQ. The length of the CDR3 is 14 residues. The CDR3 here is CASSDQGGNTEAFF. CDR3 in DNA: TGCGCCAGCAGCGACCAAGGGGGGAACACTGAAGCTTTCTTT. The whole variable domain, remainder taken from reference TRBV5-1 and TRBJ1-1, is KAGVTQTPRYLIKTRGQQVTLSCSPISGHRSVSWYQQTPGQGLQFLFEYFSETQRNKGNFPGRFSGRQFSNSRSEMNVSTLELGDSALYLCASSDQGGNTEAFFGQGTRLTVV.

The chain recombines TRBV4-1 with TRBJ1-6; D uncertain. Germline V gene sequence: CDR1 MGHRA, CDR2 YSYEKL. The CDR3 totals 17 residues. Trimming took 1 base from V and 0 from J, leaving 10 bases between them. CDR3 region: CASSQGPASSYNSPLHF. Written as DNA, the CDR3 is TGCGCCAGCAGCCAAGGTCCAGCGAGCTCCTATAATTCACCCCTCCACTTT.

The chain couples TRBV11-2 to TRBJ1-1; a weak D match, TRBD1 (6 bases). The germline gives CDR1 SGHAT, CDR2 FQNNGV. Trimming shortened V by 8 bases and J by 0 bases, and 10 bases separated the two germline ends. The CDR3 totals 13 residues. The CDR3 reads CASLGQLNTEAFF. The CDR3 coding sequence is TGTGCCAGCTTAGGACAGCTGAACACTGAAGCTTTCTTT.

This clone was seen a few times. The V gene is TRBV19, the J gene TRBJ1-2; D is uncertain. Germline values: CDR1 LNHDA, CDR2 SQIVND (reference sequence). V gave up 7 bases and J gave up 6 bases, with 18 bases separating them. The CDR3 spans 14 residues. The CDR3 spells CASIPDGKGDGYTF. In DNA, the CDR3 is TGTGCCAGTATCCCTGACGGGAAGGGCGATGGCTACACCTTC.

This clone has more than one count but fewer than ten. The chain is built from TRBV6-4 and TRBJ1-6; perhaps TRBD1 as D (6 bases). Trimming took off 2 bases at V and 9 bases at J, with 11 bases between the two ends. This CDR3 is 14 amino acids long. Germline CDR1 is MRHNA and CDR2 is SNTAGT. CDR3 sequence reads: CASSDEGDGSPLHF. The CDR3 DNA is TGTGCCAGCAGTGACGAGGGGGACGGTTCACCCCTCCACTTT.

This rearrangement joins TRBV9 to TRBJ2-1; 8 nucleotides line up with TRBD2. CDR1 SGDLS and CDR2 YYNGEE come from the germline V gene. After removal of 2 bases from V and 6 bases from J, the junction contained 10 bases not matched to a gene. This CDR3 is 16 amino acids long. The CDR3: CASSVNPGLVFNEQFF. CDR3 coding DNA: TGTGCCAGCAGCGTTAACCCGGGACTAGTTTTCAATGAGCAGTTCTTC.

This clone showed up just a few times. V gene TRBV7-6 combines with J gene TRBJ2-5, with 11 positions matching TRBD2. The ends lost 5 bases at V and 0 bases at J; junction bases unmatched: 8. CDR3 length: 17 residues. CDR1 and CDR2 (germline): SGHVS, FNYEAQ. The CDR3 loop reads CASSEGLAARYQETQYF. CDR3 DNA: TGTGCCAGCAGCGAGGGACTAGCGGCCCGGTACCAAGAGACCCAGTACTTC.

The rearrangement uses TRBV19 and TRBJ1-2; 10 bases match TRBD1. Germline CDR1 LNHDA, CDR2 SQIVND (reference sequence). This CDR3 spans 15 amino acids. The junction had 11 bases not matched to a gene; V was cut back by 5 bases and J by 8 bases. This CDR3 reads CASSPQGQGRGGYTF. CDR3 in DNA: TGTGCCAGTAGTCCCCAGGGACAGGGGCGAGGGGGCTACACCTTC.

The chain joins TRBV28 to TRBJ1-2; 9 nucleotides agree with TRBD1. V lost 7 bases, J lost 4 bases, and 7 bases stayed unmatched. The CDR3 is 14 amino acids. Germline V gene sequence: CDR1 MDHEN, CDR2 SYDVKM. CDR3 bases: TGTGCCAGCATCCTCGGACAGGGGATCTATGGCTACACCTTC. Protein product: CASILGQGIYGYTF.

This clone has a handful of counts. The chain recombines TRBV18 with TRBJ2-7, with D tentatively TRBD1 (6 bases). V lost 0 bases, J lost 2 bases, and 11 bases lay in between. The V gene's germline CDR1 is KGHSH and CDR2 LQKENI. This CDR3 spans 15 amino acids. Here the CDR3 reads CASSPPDRGPYEQYF. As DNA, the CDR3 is TGTGCCAGCTCACCACCGGACAGAGGCCCCTACGAGCAGTACTTC.

The chain's CDR3 is CASSLGTSGTYQETQYF. Here the CDR3 DNA reads TGTGCCAGCAGTCTGGGGACTAGCGGAACGTACCAAGAGACCCAGTACTTC. This chain joins TRBV6-6 and TRBJ2-5; 11 bases match TRBD2. The CDR3 covers 17 residues. The germline V gene has CDR1 MNHNY and CDR2 SVGAGI (reference sequence). V gave up 5 bases and J gave up 0 bases; unmatched junction bases: 8.